This T cell receptor (beta chain) was identified in a study of cytomegalovirus exposure and HLA in healthy donors. Overall study findings and caveats: Some highly shared sequence variants likely arose as a pipeline artifact. Cytomegalovirus association was listed for about 180 TCR beta chains.

The germline V gene has CDR1 SEHNR and CDR2 FQNEAQ (reference sequence). The germline V and J ends were trimmed by 4 bases and 0 bases, with 12 bases remaining between them. The CDR3 is made up of 16 amino acids. Details on this clone: The antigen is not known.

60 Vbeta and 13 Jbeta primers were used in PCR. The assay was immunoSEQ multiplex PCR, and TCRdb's table has in-frame clones only and misses some. Here the sample spans about 130,000 clones, around 77% being singletons. Sequenced: PBMCs. The clonotype originates from a male donor in good health and CMV-seropositive. The rearrangement uses TRBV7-9 and TRBJ1-4, with a tentative D call TRBD1 (6 bases). DNA for the CDR3: TGTGCCAGCAGCTCCCTATGGACAGCAACTAATGAAAAACTGTTTTTT. The encoded protein is CASSSLWTATNEKLFF. Full variable domain (remainder filled in from reference TRBV7-9 and TRBJ1-4): DTGVSQNPRHKITKRGQNVTFRCDPISEHNRLYWYRQTLGQGPEFLTYFQNEAQLEKSRLLSDRFSAERPKGSFSTLEIQRTEQGDSAMYLCASSSLWTATNEKLFFGSGTQLSVL.